This passage covers 4 T cell receptor beta chains from one sample sequenced in a study of T cells expressing NK-cell markers. TCRdb re-called the 5' RACE reads and catalogs CDR3 proteins one per entry, DNA excluded. The record lists 300,000 to 450,000 distinct CDR3 sequences, of which the ten most abundant hold roughly 5.5%. Input material: blood T cells: a sorted CD56 or NKG2C T cell subset, CD4+ or CD8+ T cells, or bulk PBMC T cells (not recorded which). These receptors were collected from a man between 18 and 69 years old in good health.

This chain uses TRBV5-1 with TRBJ2-2; lacking DNA, the TRBD2 call made by TCRdb goes unchecked. The CDR3 runs 18 residues. From germline, CDR1 is SGHRS and CDR2 YFSETQ. CDR3 protein: CASSATSGGARDTGELFF.

This chain connects TRBV4-1 to TRBJ2-2; TCRdb calls TRBD1, which cannot be checked without DNA. The CDR3 has 17 amino acids. Germline V gene lookup returns CDR1 MGHRA and CDR2 YSYEKL. CDR3 region: CASSQDRGGANTGELFF.

CDR3 loop: CASSPIATGVETQYF. This chain links TRBV18 with TRBJ2-5; the D gene TCRdb calls, TRBD1, cannot be checked with no DNA. The V gene's germline CDR1 is KGHSH and CDR2 LQKENI. The CDR3 runs 15 residues.

The chain combines TRBV7-9 with TRBJ2-5; TCRdb calls TRBD1, which cannot be checked without DNA. CDR1 and CDR2 from the germline V gene are SEHNR and FQNEAQ (reference sequence). CDR3 length: 14 residues. CDR3 loop: CASSLGQRLETQYF.